This T cell receptor beta chain appears in the sequencing data of a study of blood T cell repertoires in COVID-19. Study as a whole: Collection of acute and convalescent COVID-19 samples took place in the United States, Italy and Spain. T cells, B-cell-depleted T cells, or PBMCs supplied cDNA or gDNA.

How the authors handled the data: Using reference gene primer amplification, nucleated cell counts were estimated. Only in-frame clones appear in the TCRdb table, and some are missing; sequencing was by immunoSEQ multiplex PCR. That table furnishes V, J and clone size, whereas the DNA furnished D and trimming. Altogether around 25,000 clones are present, over 85% being singletons, with the ten largest covering roughly 2.8%. The TCR was taken from a human donor in a cohort sampled during active COVID-19. The sequencing input was peripheral blood.

The CDR3 nucleotides read TGTGCCAGCAGGAACAGGGAAGAGACCCAGTACTTC. Translation: CASRNREETQYF. This chain joins TRBV6-6 and TRBJ2-5; D might be TRBD1 (6 bases). V lost 6 bases to trimming and J lost 3 bases, with 8 bases between them. This CDR3 spans 12 amino acids. The V gene's germline CDR1 is MNHNY and CDR2 SVGAGI (reference sequence).